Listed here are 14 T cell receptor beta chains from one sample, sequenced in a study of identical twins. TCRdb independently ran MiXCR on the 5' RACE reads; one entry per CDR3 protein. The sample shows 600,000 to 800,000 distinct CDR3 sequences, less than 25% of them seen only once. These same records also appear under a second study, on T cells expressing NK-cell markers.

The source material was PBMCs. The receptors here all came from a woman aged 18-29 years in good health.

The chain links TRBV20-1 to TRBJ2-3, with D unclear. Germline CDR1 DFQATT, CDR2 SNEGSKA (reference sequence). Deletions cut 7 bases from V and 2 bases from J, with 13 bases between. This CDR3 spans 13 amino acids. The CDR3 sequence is CSVSGGITDTQYF. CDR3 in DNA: TGCAGTGTTTCGGGCGGTATCACAGATACGCAGTATTTT.

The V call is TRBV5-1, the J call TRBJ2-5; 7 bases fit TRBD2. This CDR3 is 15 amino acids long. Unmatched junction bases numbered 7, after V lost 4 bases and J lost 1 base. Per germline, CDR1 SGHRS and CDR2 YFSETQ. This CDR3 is CASSLSGDPQETQYF. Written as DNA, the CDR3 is TGCGCCAGCAGCCTAAGCGGGGATCCCCAAGAGACCCAGTACTTC.

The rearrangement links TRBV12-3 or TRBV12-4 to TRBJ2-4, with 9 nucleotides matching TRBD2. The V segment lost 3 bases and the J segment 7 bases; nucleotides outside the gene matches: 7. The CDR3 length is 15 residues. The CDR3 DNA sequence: TGTGCCAGCAGTTTCGGACTAGCGAATGAGAACATTCAGTACTTC. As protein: CASSFGLANENIQYF.

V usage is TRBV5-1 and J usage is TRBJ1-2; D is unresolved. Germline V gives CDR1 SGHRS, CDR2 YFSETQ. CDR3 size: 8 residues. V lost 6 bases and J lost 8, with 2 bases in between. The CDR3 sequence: CASTGYTF. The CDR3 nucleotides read TGCGCCAGCACGGGCTACACCTTC. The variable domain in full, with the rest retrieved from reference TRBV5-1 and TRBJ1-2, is KAGVTQTPRYLIKTRGQQVTLSCSPISGHRSVSWYQQTPGQGLQFLFEYFSETQRNKGNFPGRFSGRQFSNSRSEMNVSTLELGDSALYLCASTGYTFGSGTRLTVV.

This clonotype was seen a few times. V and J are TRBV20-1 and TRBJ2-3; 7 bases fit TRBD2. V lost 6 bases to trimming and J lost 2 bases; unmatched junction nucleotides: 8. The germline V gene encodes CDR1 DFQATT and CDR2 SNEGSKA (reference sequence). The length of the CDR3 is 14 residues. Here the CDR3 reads CSAPQAGYTDTQYF. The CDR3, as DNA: TGCAGTGCCCCGCAAGCGGGGTACACAGATACGCAGTATTTT.

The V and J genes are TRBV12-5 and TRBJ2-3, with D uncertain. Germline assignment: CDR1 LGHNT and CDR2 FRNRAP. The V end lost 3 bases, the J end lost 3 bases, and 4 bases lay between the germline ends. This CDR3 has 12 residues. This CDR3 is CASGLKTDTQYF. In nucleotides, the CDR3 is TGTGCTAGTGGTTTAAAGACAGATACGCAGTATTTT.

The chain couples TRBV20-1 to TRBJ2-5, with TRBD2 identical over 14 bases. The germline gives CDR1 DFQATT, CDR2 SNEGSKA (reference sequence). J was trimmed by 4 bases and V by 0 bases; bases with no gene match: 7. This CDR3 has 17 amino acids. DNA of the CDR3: TGCAGTGCTAGAGATCTGGGACTAGCGGGAGTGCGAGAGACCCAGTACTTC. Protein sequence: CSARDLGLAGVRETQYF.

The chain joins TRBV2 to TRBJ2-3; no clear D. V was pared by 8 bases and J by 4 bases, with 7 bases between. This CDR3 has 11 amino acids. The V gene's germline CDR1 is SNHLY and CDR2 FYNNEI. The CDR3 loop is CASGYSDTQYF. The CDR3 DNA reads TGTGCCAGCGGATATTCAGATACGCAGTATTTT.

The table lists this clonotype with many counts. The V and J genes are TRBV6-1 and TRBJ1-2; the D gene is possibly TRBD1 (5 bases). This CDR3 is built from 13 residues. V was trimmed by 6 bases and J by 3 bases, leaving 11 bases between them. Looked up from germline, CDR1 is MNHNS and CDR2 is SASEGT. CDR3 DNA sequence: TGTGCCAGCAGGCCCAGGGAGGACTATGGCTACACCTTC. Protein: CASRPREDYGYTF.

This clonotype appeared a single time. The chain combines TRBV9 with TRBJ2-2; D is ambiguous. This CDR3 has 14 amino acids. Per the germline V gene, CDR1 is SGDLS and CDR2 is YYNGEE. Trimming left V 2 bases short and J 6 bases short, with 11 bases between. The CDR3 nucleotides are TGTGCCAGCAGCGTTTCTAGTTACGCCGGGGAGCTGTTTTTT. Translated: CASSVSSYAGELFF. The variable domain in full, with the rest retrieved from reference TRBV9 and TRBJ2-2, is DSGVTQTPKHLITATGQRVTLRCSPRSGDLSVYWYQQSLDQGLQFLIQYYNGEERAKGNILERFSAQQFPDLHSELNLSSLELGDSALYFCASSVSSYAGELFFGEGSRLTVL.

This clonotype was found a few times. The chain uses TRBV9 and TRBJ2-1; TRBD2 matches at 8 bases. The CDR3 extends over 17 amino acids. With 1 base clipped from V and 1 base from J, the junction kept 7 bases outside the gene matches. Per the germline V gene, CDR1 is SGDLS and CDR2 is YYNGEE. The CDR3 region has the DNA TGTGCCAGCAGCGTACCCCCCAGCGGGGGTTCCTACAATGAGCAGTTCTTC. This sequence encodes CASSVPPSGGSYNEQFF.

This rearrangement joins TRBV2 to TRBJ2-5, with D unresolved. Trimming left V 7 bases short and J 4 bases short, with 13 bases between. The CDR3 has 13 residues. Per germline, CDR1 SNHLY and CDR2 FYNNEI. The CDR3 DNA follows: TGTGCCAGCAACGTCGCGGTCGGAGAGACCCAGTACTTC. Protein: CASNVAVGETQYF.

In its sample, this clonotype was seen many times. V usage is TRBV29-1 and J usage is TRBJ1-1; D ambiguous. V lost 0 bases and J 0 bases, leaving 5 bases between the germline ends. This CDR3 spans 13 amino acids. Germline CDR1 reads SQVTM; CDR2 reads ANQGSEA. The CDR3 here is CSVEEQMNTEAFF. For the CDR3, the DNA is TGCAGCGTTGAAGAACAGATGAACACTGAAGCTTTCTTT.

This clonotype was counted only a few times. The CDR3 nucleotides read TGTGCCAGCAGACAGCCGCCGGGGCCCGGTACGCAGTATTTT. It codes for CASRQPPGPGTQYF. The rearrangement joins TRBV7-2 to TRBJ2-3; possibly TRBD1 or TRBD2 for D (5 bases each). In germline, CDR1 is SGHTA, CDR2 FQGNSA. V lost 6 bases to trimming and J lost 8 bases, with 18 bases between them. The CDR3 totals 14 residues.